This T cell receptor beta chain was obtained from a study of T cells in Graves' hyperthyroidism and ophthalmopathy. The CDR3 runs to 14 residues. CDR1 and CDR2 (germline): GTSNPN, SVGIG (reference sequence). The V end lost 2 bases, the J end lost 2 bases, and 13 bases lay between the germline ends. Amplification yielded TCR beta CDR3 regions, with RNA transcripts as the source. Researchers ran a first-round RT-PCR on the TCR CDR3 using the HTBI primer set. In TCRdb, the multiplex PCR reads were re-called with MiXCR into one record per CDR3 protein. The sample includes 150,000 to 200,000 distinct CDR3 sequences, 9.4% of them seen just once. This clonotype was seen a handful of times. Its antigen remains unknown. The study's findings and limits: Ophthalmopathy was distinguished from stable hyperthyroidism by 13 V-J signatures. Model output signaled ophthalmopathy a median approximately 6.2 months ahead of onset.

The authors obtained PBMCs from more than 8 ml of fresh peripheral blood. Sequencing used blood. The J gene is TRBJ2-7, the V gene TRBV30, with a possible D match to TRBD1 (6 bases). The receptor comes from a woman younger than 35 with Graves' hyperthyroidism that later progressed to Graves' ophthalmopathy. CDR3 sequence: CAWSSHRATYEQYF. For the CDR3, the DNA is TGTGCCTGGAGTTCCCACAGGGCCACCTACGAGCAGTACTTC.